These 11 T cell receptor beta chains originate from one sample sequenced in a study of cytomegalovirus exposure and HLA in healthy donors (dated by TCRdb to the late 2010s). Preparation of the library involved the immunoSEQ multiplex PCR assay. A mixture of 60 forward primers for TCR Vbeta segments and 13 reverse primers for TCR Jbeta segments was used in the multiplex PCR. TCRdb carries this immuneACCESS record with in-frame sequences only. Its versions omit some clonotypes, under half of them owing to an unresolved V gene in the studies checked, with the rest unexplained. The sample includes around 110,000 clones, with 65% to 80% observed a single time. Roughly 3.6% of the sample rests with the top ten. Sequencing was done on a sample of PBMCs. Receptors originate from a man in his sixties in good health and CMV-seronegative.

This clone was recorded once. V and J are TRBV7-2 and TRBJ1-6; 7 bases fit TRBD1. Germline-derived CDR1 and CDR2 are SGHTA and FQGNSA. Unmatched junction bases numbered 4, after V lost 1 base and J lost 7 bases. This CDR3 comprises 15 residues. As DNA, the CDR3 is TGTGCCAGCAGCTTAGGGGGACAGCCAAATTCACCCCTCCACTTT. Translation: CASSLGGQPNSPLHF. Looking up the rest from reference TRBV7-2 and TRBJ1-6 gives the full variable domain: GAGVSQSPSNKVTEKGKDVELRCDPISGHTALYWYRQSLGQGLEFLIYFQGNSAPDKSGLPSDRFSAERTGGSVSTLTIQRTQQEDSAVYLCASSLGGQPNSPLHFGNGTRLTVT.

The V call is TRBV18, the J call TRBJ1-5, with 10 bases aligning to TRBD1. Germline V CDR1 and CDR2: KGHSH, LQKENI. Trimming removed 2 bases from V and 5 bases from J; junction bases left unmatched: 3. The CDR3 runs to 15 residues. The DNA of the CDR3 is TGTGCCAGCTCACCATGGGACAGGGGAGATCAGCCCCAGCATTTT. Its translation: CASSPWDRGDQPQHF.

J is TRBJ2-5 and V is TRBV4-1; no definite D call. The J call may not be correct, given that the DNA end is closer to TRBJ2-7. Germline CDR1 reads MGHRA; CDR2 reads YSYEKL. CDR3 length: 15 amino acids. The CDR3 DNA follows: TGCGCCAGCAGCCCCCACGACACCCCACCCTACGAGCAGTACTTC. This codes for CASSPHDTPPYEQYF.

This chain joins TRBV11-3 and TRBJ2-3, with 7 bases matching TRBD2. Germline CDR1 and CDR2: SGHNT and YENEEA. The ends lost 3 bases at V and 0 bases at J; junction bases unmatched: 3. There are 15 residues in the CDR3. For the CDR3, the DNA is TGTGCCAGCAGCTTGGGGGGGGAAAGCACAGATACGCAGTATTTT. Its protein product is CASSLGGESTDTQYF.

This clone was picked up a small number of times. The CDR3 DNA reads as TGTGCCAGCAGCCCCTTTAGAGAGGGGAACACTGAAGCTTTCTTT. It yields the protein CASSPFREGNTEAFF. The V and J genes are TRBV6-5 and TRBJ1-1; no clear D. The V gene's germline CDR1 is MNHEY and CDR2 SVGAGI. The CDR3 is made up of 15 amino acids. Between the trimmed V and J ends, which lost 6 bases and 1 base, there was a span of 15 bases.

The V call is TRBV6-1, the J call TRBJ2-5, with D possibly matching TRBD1 (6 bases). The germline CDR1 and CDR2 sequences are MNHNS and SASEGT. V was trimmed by 4 bases and J by 3 bases, leaving 9 bases between them. This CDR3 is 13 amino acids long. The CDR3 nucleotides are TGTGCCAGCAGTGGATGGACAGAAGAGACCCAGTACTTC. Translated, it gives CASSGWTEETQYF.

V gene TRBV28 combines with J gene TRBJ2-3, with D hard to call. The V end lost 7 bases, the J end lost 6 bases, and 17 bases lay between the germline ends. CDR3 size: 14 residues. Per germline, CDR1 MDHEN and CDR2 SYDVKM. The CDR3 DNA reads TGTGCCAGCAACCCTCCCCCCCACATGGATACGCAGTATTTT. This codes for CASNPPPHMDTQYF.

J is TRBJ1-1 and V is TRBV6-6, with D unclear. Trimming removed 0 bases at V and 7 bases at J, with 9 bases between. Germline V lookup: CDR1 MNHNY, CDR2 SVGAGI (reference sequence). This CDR3 has 13 residues. The CDR3 region has the DNA TGTGCCAGCAGTTACTCGATGAGGAATGAAGCTTTCTTT. Protein: CASSYSMRNEAFF.

This rearrangement joins TRBV27 to TRBJ1-1; D possibly corresponds to TRBD1 (5 bases). Trimming left V 0 bases short and J 8 bases short, with 10 bases between. The CDR3 has 13 amino acids. Germline CDR1 reads MNHEY; CDR2 reads SMNVEV (reference sequence). The CDR3 reads CASSLSGGTEAFF. The CDR3 DNA is TGTGCCAGCAGTTTATCAGGAGGGACGGAAGCTTTCTTT.

V is TRBV15 and J is TRBJ2-1; D gene uncertain. This CDR3 spans 14 amino acids. V lost 0 bases and J lost 7, with 10 bases in between. Germline V lookup: CDR1 LNHNV, CDR2 YYDKDF (reference sequence). CDR3 sequence: CATSRDHARNEQFF. As DNA, the CDR3 is TGTGCCACCAGCAGAGATCATGCCAGGAATGAGCAGTTCTTC.

This chain connects TRBV11-2 to TRBJ2-7; D is unresolved. Germline V lookup: CDR1 SGHAT, CDR2 FQNNGV. This CDR3 is 13 amino acids long. Deletions cut 3 bases from V and 3 bases from J, with 9 bases between. The CDR3 DNA reads as TGTGCCAGCAGCTTCGACGGATACTACGAGCAGTACGTC. Protein product: CASSFDGYYEQYV.